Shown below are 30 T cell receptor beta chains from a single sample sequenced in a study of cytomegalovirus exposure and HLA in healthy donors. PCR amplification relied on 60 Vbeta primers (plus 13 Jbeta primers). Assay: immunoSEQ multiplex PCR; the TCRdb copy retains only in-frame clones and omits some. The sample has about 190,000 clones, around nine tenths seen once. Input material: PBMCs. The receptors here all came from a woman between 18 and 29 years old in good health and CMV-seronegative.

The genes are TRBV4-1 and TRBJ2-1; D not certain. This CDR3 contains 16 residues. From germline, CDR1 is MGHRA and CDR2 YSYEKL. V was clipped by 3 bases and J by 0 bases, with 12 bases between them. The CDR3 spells CASSHLLSSSYNEQFF. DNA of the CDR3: TGCGCCAGCAGCCACCTACTTAGTAGCTCCTACAATGAGCAGTTCTTC.

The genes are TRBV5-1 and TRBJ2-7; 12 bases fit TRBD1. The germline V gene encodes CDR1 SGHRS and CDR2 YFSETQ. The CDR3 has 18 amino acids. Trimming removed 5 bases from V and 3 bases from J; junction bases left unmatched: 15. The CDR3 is CASRTGTGGYGFDYEQYF. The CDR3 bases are TGCGCCAGCAGGACCGGGACAGGGGGCTATGGGTTCGACTACGAGCAGTACTTC.

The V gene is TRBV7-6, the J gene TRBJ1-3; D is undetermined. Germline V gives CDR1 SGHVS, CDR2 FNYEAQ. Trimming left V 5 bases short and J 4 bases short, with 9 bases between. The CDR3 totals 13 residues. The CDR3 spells CASSPGQGNTIYF. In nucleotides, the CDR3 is TGTGCCAGCAGCCCAGGCCAGGGAAACACCATATATTTT.

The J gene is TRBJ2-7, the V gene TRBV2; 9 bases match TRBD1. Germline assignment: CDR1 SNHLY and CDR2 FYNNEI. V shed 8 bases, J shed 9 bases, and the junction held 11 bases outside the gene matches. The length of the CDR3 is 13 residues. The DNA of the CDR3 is TGTGCCAGCCATCCGACAGGGGGAAAGGGGCAGTACTTC. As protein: CASHPTGGKGQYF.

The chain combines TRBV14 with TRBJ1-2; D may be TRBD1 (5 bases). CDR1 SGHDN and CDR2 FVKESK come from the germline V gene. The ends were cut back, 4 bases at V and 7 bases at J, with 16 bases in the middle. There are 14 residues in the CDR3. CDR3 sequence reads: CASSREGLPAGYTF. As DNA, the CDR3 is TGTGCCAGCAGCCGGGAGGGACTTCCCGCTGGCTACACCTTC.

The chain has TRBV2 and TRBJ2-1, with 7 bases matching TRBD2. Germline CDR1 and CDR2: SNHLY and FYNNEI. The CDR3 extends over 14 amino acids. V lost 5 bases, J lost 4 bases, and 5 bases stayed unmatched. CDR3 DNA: TGTGCCAGCAGTCCAAGACTAGCTTACAATGAGCAGTTCTTC. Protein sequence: CASSPRLAYNEQFF.

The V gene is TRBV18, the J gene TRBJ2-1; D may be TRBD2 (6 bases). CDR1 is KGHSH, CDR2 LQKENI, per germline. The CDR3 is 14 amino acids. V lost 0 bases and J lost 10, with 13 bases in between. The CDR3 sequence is CASSPPKTGREQFF. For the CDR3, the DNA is TGTGCCAGCTCACCACCTAAGACGGGGAGGGAGCAGTTCTTC.

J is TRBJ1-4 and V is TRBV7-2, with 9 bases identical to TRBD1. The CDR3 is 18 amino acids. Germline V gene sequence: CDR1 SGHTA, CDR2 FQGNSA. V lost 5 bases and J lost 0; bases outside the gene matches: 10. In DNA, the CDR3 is TGTGCCAGCAGCCAACAGGGGGCCAGTTTGACAACTAATGAAAAACTGTTTTTT. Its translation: CASSQQGASLTTNEKLFF.

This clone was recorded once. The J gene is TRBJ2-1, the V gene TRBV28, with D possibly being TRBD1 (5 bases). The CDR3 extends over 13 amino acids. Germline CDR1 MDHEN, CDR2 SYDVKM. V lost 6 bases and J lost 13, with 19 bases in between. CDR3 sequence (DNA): TGTGCCAGCAGCCCTCCAGGGCAGGTTGAACAGTTCTTC. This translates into CASSPPGQVEQFF.

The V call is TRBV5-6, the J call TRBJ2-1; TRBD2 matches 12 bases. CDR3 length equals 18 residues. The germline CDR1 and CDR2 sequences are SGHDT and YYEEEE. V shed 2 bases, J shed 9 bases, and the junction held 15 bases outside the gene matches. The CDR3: CASSFQSMTSGRRGEQFF. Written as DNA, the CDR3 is TGTGCCAGCAGCTTTCAATCAATGACTAGCGGGAGAAGGGGTGAGCAGTTCTTC. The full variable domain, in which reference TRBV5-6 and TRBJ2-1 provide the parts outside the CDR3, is DAGVTQSPTHLIKTRGQQVTLRCSPKSGHDTVSWYQQALGQGPQFIFQYYEEEERQRGNFPDRFSGHQFPNYSSELNVNALLLGDSALYLCASSFQSMTSGRRGEQFFGPGTRLTVL.

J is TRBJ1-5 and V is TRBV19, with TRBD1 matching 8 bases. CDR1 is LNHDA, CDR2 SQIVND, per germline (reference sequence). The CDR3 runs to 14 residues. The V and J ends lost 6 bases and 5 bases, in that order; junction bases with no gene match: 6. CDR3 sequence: CASRIQGADQPQHF. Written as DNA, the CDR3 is TGTGCCAGTAGGATTCAGGGGGCCGATCAGCCCCAGCATTTT. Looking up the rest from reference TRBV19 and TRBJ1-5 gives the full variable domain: DGGITQSPKYLFRKEGQNVTLSCEQNLNHDAMYWYRQDPGQGLRLIYYSQIVNDFQKGDIAEGYSVSREKKESFPLTVTSAQKNPTAFYLCASRIQGADQPQHFGDGTRLSIL.

The CDR3 DNA reads as TGCAGCACCCGAGGGCCTGGGAACACCGGGGAGCTGTTTTTT. Protein: CSTRGPGNTGELFF. The chain links TRBV29-1 to TRBJ2-2; weak D call: TRBD2 (5 bases). The germline V gene encodes CDR1 SQVTM and CDR2 ANQGSEA. The length of the CDR3 is 14 residues. Trimming cost V 8 bases and J 1 base, with 14 bases left between them.

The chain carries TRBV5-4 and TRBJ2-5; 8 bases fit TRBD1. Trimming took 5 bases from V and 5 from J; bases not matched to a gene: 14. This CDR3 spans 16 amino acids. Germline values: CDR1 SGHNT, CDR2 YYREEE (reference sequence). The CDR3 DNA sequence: TGTGCCAGCAGTTCCCCCTCAGGGGGCGCGGGGGAGACCCAGTACTTC. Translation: CASSSPSGGAGETQYF.

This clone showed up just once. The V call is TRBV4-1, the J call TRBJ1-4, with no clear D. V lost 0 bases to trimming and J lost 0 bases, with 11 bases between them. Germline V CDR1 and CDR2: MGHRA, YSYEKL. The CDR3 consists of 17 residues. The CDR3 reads CASSQDLPVATNEKLFF. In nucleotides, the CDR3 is TGCGCCAGCAGCCAAGATCTTCCGGTGGCAACTAATGAAAAACTGTTTTTT.

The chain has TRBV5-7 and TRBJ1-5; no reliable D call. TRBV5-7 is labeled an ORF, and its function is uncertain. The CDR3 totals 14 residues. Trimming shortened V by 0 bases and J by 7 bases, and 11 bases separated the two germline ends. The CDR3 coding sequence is TGTGCCAGCAGCTTGGGTGTGGAGGGACAGCCCCAGCATTTT. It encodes CASSLGVEGQPQHF.

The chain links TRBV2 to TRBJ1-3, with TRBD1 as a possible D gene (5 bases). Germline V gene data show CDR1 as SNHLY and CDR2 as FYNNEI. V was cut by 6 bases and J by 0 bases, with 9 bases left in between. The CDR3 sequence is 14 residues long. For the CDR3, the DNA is TGTGCCAGCAGGCCCGACAGCTCTGGAAACACCATATATTTT. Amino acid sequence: CASRPDSSGNTIYF.

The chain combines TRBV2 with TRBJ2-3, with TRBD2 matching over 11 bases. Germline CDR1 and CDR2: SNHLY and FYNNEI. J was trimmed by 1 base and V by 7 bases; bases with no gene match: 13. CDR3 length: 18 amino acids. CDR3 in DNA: TGTGCCAGCAAATTAGCGGGAGGGCCCTCGGATCGCACAGATACGCAGTATTTT. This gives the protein CASKLAGGPSDRTDTQYF.

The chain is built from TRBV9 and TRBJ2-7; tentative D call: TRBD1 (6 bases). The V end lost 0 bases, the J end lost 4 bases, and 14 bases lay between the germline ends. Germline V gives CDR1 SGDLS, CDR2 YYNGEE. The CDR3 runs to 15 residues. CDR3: CASSVGEGVLYEQYF. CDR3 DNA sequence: TGTGCCAGCAGCGTAGGCGAGGGGGTTCTGTACGAGCAGTACTTC.

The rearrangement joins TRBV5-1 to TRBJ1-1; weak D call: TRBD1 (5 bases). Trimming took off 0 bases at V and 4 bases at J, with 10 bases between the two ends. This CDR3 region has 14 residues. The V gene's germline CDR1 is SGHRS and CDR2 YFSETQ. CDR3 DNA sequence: TGCGCCAGCAGCTTGGATGGGGCGAGCACTGAAGCTTTCTTT. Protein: CASSLDGASTEAFF.

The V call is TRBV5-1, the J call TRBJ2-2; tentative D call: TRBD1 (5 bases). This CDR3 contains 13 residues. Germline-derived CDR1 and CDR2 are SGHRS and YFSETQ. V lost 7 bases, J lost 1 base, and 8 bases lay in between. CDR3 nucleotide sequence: TGCGCCAGCTCCGGACAGAACACCGGGGAGCTGTTTTTT. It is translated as CASSGQNTGELFF.

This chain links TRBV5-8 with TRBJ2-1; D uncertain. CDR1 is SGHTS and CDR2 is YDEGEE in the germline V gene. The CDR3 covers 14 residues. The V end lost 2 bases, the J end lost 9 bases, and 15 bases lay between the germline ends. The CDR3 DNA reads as TGTGCCAGCAGCTTCTCCTTAAGACCGGGTGAGCAGTTCTTC. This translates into CASSFSLRPGEQFF.

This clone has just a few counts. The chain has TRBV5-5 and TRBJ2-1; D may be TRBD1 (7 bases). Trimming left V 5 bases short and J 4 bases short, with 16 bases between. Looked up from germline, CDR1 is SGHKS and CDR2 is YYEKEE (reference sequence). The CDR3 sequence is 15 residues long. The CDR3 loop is CASRSRGTAYNEQFF. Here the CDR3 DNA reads TGTGCCAGCAGAAGCCGCGGGACAGCTTACAATGAGCAGTTCTTC.

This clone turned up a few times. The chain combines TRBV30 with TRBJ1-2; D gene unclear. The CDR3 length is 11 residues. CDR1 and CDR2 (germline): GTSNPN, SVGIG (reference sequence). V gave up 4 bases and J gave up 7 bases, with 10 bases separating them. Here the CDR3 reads CAWTQRSGYTF. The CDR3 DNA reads TGTGCCTGGACCCAGAGGAGTGGCTACACCTTC.

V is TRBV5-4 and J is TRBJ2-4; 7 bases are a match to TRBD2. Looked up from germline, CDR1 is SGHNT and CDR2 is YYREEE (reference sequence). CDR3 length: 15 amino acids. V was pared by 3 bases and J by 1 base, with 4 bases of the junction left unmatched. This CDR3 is CASSSLGGAKNIQYF. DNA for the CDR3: TGTGCCAGCAGCTCCCTCGGGGGGGCCAAAAACATTCAGTACTTC.

This CDR3 is CASTVGGTGELFF. The CDR3 DNA sequence: TGTGCCAGCACTGTCGGGGGCACCGGGGAGCTGTTTTTT. This sequence joins TRBV28 and TRBJ2-2; TRBD2 might be the D (6 bases). Trimming stripped 7 bases from V and 4 bases from J, with 10 bases between. Germline assignment: CDR1 MDHEN and CDR2 SYDVKM. This CDR3 is 13 amino acids long.

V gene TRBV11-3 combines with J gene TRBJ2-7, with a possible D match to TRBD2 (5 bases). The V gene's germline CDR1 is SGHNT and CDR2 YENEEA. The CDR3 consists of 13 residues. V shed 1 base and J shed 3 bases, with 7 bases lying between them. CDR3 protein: CASSLGAGYEQYF. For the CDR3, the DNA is TGTGCCAGCAGCTTAGGGGCGGGCTACGAGCAGTACTTC.

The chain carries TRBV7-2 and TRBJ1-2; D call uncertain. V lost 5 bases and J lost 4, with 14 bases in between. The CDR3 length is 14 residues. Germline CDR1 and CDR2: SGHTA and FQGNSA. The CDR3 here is CASSPGSGSYGYTF. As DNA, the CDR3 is TGTGCCAGCAGCCCGGGGTCGGGCAGCTATGGCTACACCTTC.

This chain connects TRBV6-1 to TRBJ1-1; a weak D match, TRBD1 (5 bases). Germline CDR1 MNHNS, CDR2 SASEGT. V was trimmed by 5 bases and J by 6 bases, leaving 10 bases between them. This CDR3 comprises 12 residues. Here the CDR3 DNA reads TGTGCCAGCAGTACGCGGGGGTCTGAAGCTTTCTTT. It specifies CASSTRGSEAFF.

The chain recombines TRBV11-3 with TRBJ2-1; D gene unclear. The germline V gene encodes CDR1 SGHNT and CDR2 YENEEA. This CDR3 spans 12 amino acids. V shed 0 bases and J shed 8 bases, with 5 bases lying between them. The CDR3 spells CASSLDRDEQFF. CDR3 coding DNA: TGTGCCAGCAGCTTAGATCGCGATGAGCAGTTCTTC.

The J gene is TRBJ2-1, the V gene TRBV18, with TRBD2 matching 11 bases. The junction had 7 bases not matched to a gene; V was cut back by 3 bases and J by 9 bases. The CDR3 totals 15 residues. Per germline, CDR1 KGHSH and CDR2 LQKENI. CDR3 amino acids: CASSPLAGGLSEQFF. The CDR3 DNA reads TGTGCCAGCTCACCCCTAGCGGGAGGTCTTAGTGAGCAGTTCTTC. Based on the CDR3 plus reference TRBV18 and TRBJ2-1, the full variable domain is NAGVMQNPRHLVRRRGQEARLRCSPMKGHSHVYWYRQLPEEGLKFMVYLQKENIIDESGMPKERFSAEFPKEGPSILRIQQVVRGDSAAYFCASSPLAGGLSEQFFGPGTRLTVL.